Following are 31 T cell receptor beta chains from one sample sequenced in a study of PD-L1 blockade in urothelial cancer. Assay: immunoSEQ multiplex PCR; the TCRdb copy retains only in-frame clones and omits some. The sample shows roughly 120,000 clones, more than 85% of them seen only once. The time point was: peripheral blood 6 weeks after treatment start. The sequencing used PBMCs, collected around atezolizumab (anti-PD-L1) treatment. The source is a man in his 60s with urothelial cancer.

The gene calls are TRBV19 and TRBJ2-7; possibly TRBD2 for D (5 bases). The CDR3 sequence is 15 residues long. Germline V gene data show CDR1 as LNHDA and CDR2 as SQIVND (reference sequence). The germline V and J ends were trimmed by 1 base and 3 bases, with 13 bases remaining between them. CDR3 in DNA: TGTGCCAGTAGTATAGGACCCGGCGGGTTCTACGAGCAGTACTTC. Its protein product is CASSIGPGGFYEQYF.

Written as DNA, the CDR3 is TGTGCCAGTAGTATAGGAGGGAGTGGAAACATTCAGTACTTC. It yields the protein CASSIGGSGNIQYF. V and J are TRBV19 and TRBJ2-4; possibly TRBD2 for D (5 bases). CDR1 is LNHDA, CDR2 SQIVND, per germline (reference sequence). Trimming took 1 base from V and 6 from J, leaving 10 bases between them. There are 14 residues in the CDR3.

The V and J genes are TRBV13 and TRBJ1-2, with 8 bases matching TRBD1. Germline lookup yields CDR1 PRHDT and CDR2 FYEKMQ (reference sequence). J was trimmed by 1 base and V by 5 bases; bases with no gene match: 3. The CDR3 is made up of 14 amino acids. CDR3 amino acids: CASSQDRVNYGYTF. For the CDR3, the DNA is TGTGCCAGCAGCCAGGACAGGGTTAACTATGGCTACACCTTC. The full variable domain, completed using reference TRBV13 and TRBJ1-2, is AAGVIQSPRHLIKEKRETATLKCYPIPRHDTVYWYQQGPGQDPQFLISFYEKMQSDKGSIPDRFSAQQFSDYHSELNMSSLELGDSALYFCASSQDRVNYGYTFGSGTRLTVV.

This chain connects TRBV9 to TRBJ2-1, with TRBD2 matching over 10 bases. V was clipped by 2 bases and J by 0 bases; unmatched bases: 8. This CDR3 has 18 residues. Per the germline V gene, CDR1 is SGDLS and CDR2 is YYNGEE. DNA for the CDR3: TGTGCCAGCAGCGTGGCTTCTAGCGGGAGCCGCTCCTACAATGAGCAGTTCTTC. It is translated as CASSVASSGSRSYNEQFF.

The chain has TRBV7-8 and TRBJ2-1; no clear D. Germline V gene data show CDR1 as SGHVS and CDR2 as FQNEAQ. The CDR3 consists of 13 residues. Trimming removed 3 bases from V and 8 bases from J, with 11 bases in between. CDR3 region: CASSLGTWDEQFF. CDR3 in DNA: TGTGCCAGCAGCTTGGGCACCTGGGATGAGCAGTTCTTC.

The CDR3 sequence: CASSLAGDPYEQYF. DNA for the CDR3: TGTGCCAGCAGCTTGGCAGGGGACCCCTACGAGCAGTACTTC. V usage is TRBV5-6 and J usage is TRBJ2-7; a possible D gene is TRBD1 (6 bases). V shed 0 bases and J shed 2 bases, with 9 bases lying between them. This CDR3 has 14 amino acids. The germline gives CDR1 SGHDT, CDR2 YYEEEE. Combining the CDR3 with reference TRBV5-6 and TRBJ2-7 gives the whole variable domain DAGVTQSPTHLIKTRGQQVTLRCSPKSGHDTVSWYQQALGQGPQFIFQYYEEEERQRGNFPDRFSGHQFPNYSSELNVNALLLGDSALYLCASSLAGDPYEQYFGPGTRLTVT.

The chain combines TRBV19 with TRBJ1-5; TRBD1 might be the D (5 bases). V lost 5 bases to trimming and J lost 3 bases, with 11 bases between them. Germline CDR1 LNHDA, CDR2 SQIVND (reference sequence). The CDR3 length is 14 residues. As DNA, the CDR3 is TGTGCCAGTAGTCAGGGAATCTTCAATCAGCCCCAGCATTTT. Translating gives CASSQGIFNQPQHF.

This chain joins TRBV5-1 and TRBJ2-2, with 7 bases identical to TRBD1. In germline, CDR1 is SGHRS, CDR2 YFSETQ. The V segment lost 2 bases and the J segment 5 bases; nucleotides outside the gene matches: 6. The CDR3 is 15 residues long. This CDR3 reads CASSLLQQGTGELFF. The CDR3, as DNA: TGCGCCAGCAGCTTACTACAACAGGGGACCGGGGAGCTGTTTTTT.

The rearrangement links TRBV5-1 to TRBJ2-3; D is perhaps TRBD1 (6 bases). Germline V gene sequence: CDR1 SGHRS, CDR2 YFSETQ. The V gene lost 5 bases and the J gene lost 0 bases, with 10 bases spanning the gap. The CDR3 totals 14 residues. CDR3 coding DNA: TGCGCCAGCAGTGGACAGACTAGCACAGATACGCAGTATTTT. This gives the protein CASSGQTSTDTQYF.

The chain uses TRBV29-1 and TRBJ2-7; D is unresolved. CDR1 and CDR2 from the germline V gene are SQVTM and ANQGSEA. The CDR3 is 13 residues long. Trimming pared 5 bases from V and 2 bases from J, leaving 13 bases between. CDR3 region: CSVFRESAYEQYF. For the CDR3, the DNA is TGCAGCGTTTTTAGAGAGTCTGCCTACGAGCAGTACTTC.

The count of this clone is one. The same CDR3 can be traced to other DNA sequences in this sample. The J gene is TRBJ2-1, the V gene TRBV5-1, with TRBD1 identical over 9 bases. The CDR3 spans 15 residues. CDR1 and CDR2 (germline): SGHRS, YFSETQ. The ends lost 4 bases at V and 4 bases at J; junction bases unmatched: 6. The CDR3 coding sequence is TGCGCCAGCAGCCTAGAGACAGGGGGTTACAATGAGCAGTTCTTC. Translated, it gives CASSLETGGYNEQFF.

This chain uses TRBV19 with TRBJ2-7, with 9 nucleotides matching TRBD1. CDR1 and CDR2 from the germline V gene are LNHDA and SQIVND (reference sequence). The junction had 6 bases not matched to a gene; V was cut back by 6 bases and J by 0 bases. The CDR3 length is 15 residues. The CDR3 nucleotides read TGTGCCAGTAGACGGACAGGGGTAAACTCCTACGAGCAGTACTTC. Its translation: CASRRTGVNSYEQYF.

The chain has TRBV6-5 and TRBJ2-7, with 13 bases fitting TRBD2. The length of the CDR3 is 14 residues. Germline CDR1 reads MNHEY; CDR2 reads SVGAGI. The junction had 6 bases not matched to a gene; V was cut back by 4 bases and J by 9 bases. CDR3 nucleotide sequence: TGTGCCAGCAGTTCCGGGACTAGCGGGACAGTGCAGTACTTC. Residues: CASSSGTSGTVQYF.

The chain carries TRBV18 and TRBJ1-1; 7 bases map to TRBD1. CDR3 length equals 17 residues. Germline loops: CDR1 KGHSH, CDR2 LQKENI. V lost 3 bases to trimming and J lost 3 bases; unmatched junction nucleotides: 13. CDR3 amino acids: CASSPPNAGQAHTEAFF. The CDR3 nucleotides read TGTGCCAGCTCACCCCCAAACGCAGGACAGGCGCACACTGAAGCTTTCTTT. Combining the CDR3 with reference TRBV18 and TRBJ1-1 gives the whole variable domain NAGVMQNPRHLVRRRGQEARLRCSPMKGHSHVYWYRQLPEEGLKFMVYLQKENIIDESGMPKERFSAEFPKEGPSILRIQQVVRGDSAAYFCASSPPNAGQAHTEAFFGQGTRLTVV.

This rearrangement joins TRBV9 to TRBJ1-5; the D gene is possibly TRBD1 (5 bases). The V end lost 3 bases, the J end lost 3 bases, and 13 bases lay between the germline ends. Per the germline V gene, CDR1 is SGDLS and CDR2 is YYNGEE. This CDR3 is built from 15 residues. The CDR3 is CASSGLGADNQPQHF. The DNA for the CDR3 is TGTGCCAGCAGCGGCCTAGGGGCAGACAATCAGCCCCAGCATTTT.

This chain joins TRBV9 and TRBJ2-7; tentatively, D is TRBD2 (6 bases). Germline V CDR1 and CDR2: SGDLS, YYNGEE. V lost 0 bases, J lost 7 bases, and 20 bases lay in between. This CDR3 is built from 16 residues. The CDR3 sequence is CASSVGSGAGRQEQYF. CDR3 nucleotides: TGTGCCAGCAGCGTAGGGTCCGGGGCGGGAAGGCAAGAGCAGTACTTC. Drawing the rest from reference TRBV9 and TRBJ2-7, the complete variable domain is DSGVTQTPKHLITATGQRVTLRCSPRSGDLSVYWYQQSLDQGLQFLIQYYNGEERAKGNILERFSAQQFPDLHSELNLSSLELGDSALYFCASSVGSGAGRQEQYFGPGTRLTVT.

The CDR3 DNA follows: TGTGCCAGCAGCCTGGACAGACCCGATTCTTACGAGCAGTACTTC. It codes for CASSLDRPDSYEQYF. The V and J genes are TRBV6-1 and TRBJ2-7; perhaps TRBD1 as D (6 bases). Germline V gives CDR1 MNHNS, CDR2 SASEGT. This CDR3 region has 15 residues. The V end was cut by 6 bases, the J end by 4 bases, with 19 bases between.

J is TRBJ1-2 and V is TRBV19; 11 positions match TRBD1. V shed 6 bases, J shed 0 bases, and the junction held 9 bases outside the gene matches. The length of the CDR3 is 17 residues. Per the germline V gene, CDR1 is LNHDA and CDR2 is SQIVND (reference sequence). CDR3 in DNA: TGTGCCAGTAGGCCCGGGACAGGGGGTCGTTCTAACTATGGCTACACCTTC. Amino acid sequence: CASRPGTGGRSNYGYTF.

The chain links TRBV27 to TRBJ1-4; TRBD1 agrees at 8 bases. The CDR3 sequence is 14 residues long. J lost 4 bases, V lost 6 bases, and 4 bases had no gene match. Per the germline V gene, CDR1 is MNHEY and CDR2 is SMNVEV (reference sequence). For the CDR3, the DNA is TGTGCCAGCAGAGCACAGGGGGATAATGAAAAACTGTTTTTT. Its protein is CASRAQGDNEKLFF.

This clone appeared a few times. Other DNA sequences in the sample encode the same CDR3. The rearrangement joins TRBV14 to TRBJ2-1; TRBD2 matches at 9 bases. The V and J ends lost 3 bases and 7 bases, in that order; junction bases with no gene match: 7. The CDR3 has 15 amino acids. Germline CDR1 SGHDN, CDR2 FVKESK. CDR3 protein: CASSQTSGGGNEQFF. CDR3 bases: TGTGCCAGCAGCCAGACTAGCGGAGGCGGGAATGAGCAGTTCTTC.

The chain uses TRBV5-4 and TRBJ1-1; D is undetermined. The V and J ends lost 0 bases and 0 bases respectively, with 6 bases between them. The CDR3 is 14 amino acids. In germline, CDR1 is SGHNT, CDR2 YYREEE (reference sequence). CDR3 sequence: CASSLDRLNTEAFF. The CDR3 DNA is TGTGCCAGCAGCTTGGACAGACTGAACACTGAAGCTTTCTTT.

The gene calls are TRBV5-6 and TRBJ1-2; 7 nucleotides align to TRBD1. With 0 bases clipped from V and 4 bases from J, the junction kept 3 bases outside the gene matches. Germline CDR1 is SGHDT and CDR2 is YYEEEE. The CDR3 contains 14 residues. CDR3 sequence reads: CASSLGGTVYGYTF. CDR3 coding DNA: TGTGCCAGCAGCTTGGGAGGGACAGTCTATGGCTACACCTTC.

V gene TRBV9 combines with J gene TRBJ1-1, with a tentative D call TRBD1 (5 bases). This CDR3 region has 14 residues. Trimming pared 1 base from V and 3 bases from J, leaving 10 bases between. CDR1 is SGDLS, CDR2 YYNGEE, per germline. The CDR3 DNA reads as TGTGCCAGCAGCGTAAAGGGGTTGGACACTGAAGCTTTCTTT. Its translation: CASSVKGLDTEAFF.

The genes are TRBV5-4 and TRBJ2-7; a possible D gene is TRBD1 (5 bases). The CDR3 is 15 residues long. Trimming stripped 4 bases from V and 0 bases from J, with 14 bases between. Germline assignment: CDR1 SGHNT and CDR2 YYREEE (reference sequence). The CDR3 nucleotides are TGTGCCAGCAGCATAAACAGGCGCTACTCCTACGAGCAGTACTTC. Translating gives CASSINRRYSYEQYF.

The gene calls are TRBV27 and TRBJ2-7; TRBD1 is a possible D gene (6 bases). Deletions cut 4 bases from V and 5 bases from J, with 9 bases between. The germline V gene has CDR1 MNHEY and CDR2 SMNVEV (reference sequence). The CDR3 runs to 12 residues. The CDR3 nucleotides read TGTGCCAGCAGTTCCGGACAGCACGAGCAGTACTTC. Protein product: CASSSGQHEQYF.

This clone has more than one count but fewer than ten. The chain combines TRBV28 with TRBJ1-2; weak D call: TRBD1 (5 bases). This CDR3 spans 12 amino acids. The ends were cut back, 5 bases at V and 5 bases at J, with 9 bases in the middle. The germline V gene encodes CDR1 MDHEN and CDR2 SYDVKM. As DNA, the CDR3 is TGTGCCAGCAGTGGGCAGGGTTATGGCTACACCTTC. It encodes CASSGQGYGYTF.

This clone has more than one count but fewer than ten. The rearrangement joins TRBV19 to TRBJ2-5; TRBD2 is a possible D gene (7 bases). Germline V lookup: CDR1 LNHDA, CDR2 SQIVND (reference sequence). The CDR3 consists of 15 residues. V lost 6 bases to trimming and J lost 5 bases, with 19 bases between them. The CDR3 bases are TGTGCCAGTAGCCCTGACGGGGGGCGCGGGGAGACCCAGTACTTC. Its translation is CASSPDGGRGETQYF.

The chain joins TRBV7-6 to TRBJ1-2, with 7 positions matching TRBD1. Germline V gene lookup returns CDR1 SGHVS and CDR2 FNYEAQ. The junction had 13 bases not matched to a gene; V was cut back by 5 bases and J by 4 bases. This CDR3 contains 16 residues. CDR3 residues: CASSPAGGLGSYGYTF. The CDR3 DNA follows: TGTGCCAGCAGCCCGGCAGGGGGGCTGGGATCCTATGGCTACACCTTC.

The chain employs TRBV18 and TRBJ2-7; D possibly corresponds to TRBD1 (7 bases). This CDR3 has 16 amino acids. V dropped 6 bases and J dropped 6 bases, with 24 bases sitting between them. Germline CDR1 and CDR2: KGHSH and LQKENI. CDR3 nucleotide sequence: TGTGCCAGCTCCCCCGCCACGGTTTCAGGGGGAGGCGAGCAGTACTTC. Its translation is CASSPATVSGGGEQYF. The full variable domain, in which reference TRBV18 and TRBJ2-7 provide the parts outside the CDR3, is NAGVMQNPRHLVRRRGQEARLRCSPMKGHSHVYWYRQLPEEGLKFMVYLQKENIIDESGMPKERFSAEFPKEGPSILRIQQVVRGDSAAYFCASSPATVSGGGEQYFGPGTRLTVT.

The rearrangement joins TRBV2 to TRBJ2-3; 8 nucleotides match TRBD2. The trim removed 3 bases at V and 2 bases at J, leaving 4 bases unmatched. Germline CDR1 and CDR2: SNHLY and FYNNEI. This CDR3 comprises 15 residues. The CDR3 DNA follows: TGTGCCAGCAGTGATGGACTAGCTACCACAGATACGCAGTATTTT. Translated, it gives CASSDGLATTDTQYF.

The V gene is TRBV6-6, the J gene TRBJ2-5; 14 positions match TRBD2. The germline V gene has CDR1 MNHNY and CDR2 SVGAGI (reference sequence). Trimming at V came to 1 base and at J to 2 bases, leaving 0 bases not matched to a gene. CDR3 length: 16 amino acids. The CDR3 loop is CASSYWTSGGQETQYF. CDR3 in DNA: TGTGCCAGCAGTTACTGGACTAGCGGGGGGCAAGAGACCCAGTACTTC.